Following are 10 T cell receptor beta chains from one sample sequenced in a study of blood T cell repertoires in COVID-19. The protocol was immunoSEQ multiplex PCR, while the TCRdb copy is restricted to in-frame clones and leaves out a portion. Here the sample spans 390,000 or so clones, 70% to 90% being singletons. The sample was peripheral blood. The receptors derive from a woman in her twenties or thirties with COVID-19, enrolled during active disease.

V is TRBV4-3 and J is TRBJ1-2, with D maybe TRBD1 (6 bases). V was clipped by 5 bases and J by 6 bases, with 19 bases between them. The CDR3 extends over 15 amino acids. Germline V gene sequence: CDR1 LGHNA, CDR2 YSLEER. In nucleotides, the CDR3 is TGCGCCAGCAGCTCCCGACAGGAACCCCTGGATGGCTACACCTTC. The encoded protein is CASSSRQEPLDGYTF.

The chain carries TRBV27 and TRBJ2-7; TRBD1 agrees at 8 bases. Trimming cost V 7 bases and J 6 bases; bases outside gene matches: 14. The CDR3 totals 15 residues. Germline-derived CDR1 and CDR2 are MNHEY and SMNVEV (reference sequence). CDR3 DNA sequence: TGTGCCAGCAATACACCCTGGGACAGGTGGCGCGAGCAGTACTTC. It is translated as CASNTPWDRWREQYF.

This sequence joins TRBV19 and TRBJ2-7; TRBD1 is a possible D gene (6 bases). This CDR3 has 15 residues. V gave up 1 base and J gave up 1 base, with 11 bases separating them. Per germline, CDR1 LNHDA and CDR2 SQIVND (reference sequence). CDR3 residues: CASSIGRGTSYEQYF. The DNA for the CDR3 is TGTGCCAGTAGTATAGGAAGGGGGACGTCCTACGAGCAGTACTTC.

J is TRBJ2-5 and V is TRBV4-1, with 7 nucleotides matching TRBD1. This CDR3 comprises 14 residues. The germline gives CDR1 MGHRA, CDR2 YSYEKL. The ends lost 4 bases at V and 2 bases at J; junction bases unmatched: 4. CDR3 coding DNA: TGCGCCAGCAGCCCCACGGGACAGCAAGAGACCCAGTACTTC. Encoded protein: CASSPTGQQETQYF.

The rearrangement links TRBV2 to TRBJ2-6, with D perhaps TRBD1 (5 bases). V lost 5 bases to trimming and J lost 2 bases, with 13 bases between them. The germline gives CDR1 SNHLY, CDR2 FYNNEI. The CDR3 totals 16 residues. The CDR3 nucleotides are TGTGCCAGCAGTCAGGGTTCCGGTGCTGGGGCCAACGTCCTGACTTTC. Translated: CASSQGSGAGANVLTF.

This clone is a singleton in its sample. The chain links TRBV7-3 to TRBJ1-3; 8 positions agree with TRBD1. The germline gives CDR1 SGHTA, CDR2 FQGTGA. The CDR3 loop spans 15 amino acids. Unmatched junction bases numbered 1, after V lost 3 bases and J lost 0 bases. CDR3 in DNA: TGTGCCAGCAGCTTCACAGGGGGCTCTGGAAACACCATATATTTT. This sequence encodes CASSFTGGSGNTIYF.

There are a few counts of this clone. The chain couples TRBV3-1 (or the pseudogene TRBV3-2) to TRBJ2-1; the match to TRBD2 covers 9 bases. V lost 4 bases to trimming and J lost 3 bases; unmatched junction nucleotides: 7. This CDR3 is built from 16 residues. CDR1 is LGHDT and CDR2 is YNNKEL in the germline V gene (reference sequence). The CDR3: CASSPLLAGLYNEQFF. CDR3 DNA: TGTGCCAGCAGCCCCTTACTAGCGGGCCTCTACAATGAGCAGTTCTTC.

The V gene is TRBV28, the J gene TRBJ1-1; TRBD1 matches 7 bases. The length of the CDR3 is 15 residues. Germline V lookup: CDR1 MDHEN, CDR2 SYDVKM. V lost 5 bases, J lost 3 bases, and 9 bases stayed unmatched. The DNA for the CDR3 is TGTGCCAGCAGTCCGCAGGGGGGTACGGACACTGAAGCTTTCTTT. This sequence encodes CASSPQGGTDTEAFF.

The chain links TRBV9 to TRBJ2-3, with TRBD2 matching over 8 bases. The ends lost 6 bases at V and 2 bases at J; junction bases unmatched: 11. From germline, CDR1 is SGDLS and CDR2 YYNGEE. This CDR3 region has 16 residues. The CDR3 reads CASTLGAGVFTDTQYF. The CDR3 DNA sequence: TGTGCCAGCACCCTCGGAGCGGGAGTCTTCACAGATACGCAGTATTTT.

The rearrangement links TRBV6-6 to TRBJ1-1; the match to TRBD1 covers 9 bases. J gave up 5 bases and V 2 bases, and 6 bases lay outside the gene matches. Germline V lookup: CDR1 MNHNY, CDR2 SVGAGI (reference sequence). This CDR3 has 15 amino acids. The CDR3 region has the DNA TGTGCCAGCAGTTACCGACAGGGGGTTGAGACTGAAGCTTTCTTT. Translated: CASSYRQGVETEAFF.